A selection of T cell receptor beta chains follows, all from one sample in a study of blood T cell repertoires in COVID-19. Generated by immunoSEQ multiplex PCR, the TCRdb table keeps only in-frame clones and is missing some. The sample carries some 330,000 clones, roughly 86% recorded once. Sequencing was done on a sample of PBMCs or T cells enriched from blood (not recorded which). These receptors came from a man in his forties or fifties in a cohort exposed to, infected with or recovered from COVID-19 (not recorded which). Both conserved end residues are part of each CDR3. D genes are given only for firm matches. The size of a clone is reported for some rows only, either as once, few or many, or as a class for expanded clones.

J gene | D gene | V gene | clone size | CDR3 protein | CDR3 DNA
TRBJ2-3 | TRBD2 | TRBV7-8 | - | CASSRGRAYTDTQYF | TGTGCCAGCAGTCGAGGGAGGGCTTACACAGATACGCAGTATTTT
TRBJ1-1 | - | TRBV2 | - | CASSELIRQANKAFF | TGTGCCAGCAGTGAATTGATCAGGCAGGCAAACAAAGCTTTCTTT
TRBJ2-1 | - | TRBV6-5 | - | CASTWEAPYNEQFF | TGTGCCAGCACTTGGGAGGCCCCCTACAATGAGCAGTTCTTC
TRBJ2-2 | - | TRBV7-9 | - | CASSLATTGELFF | TGTGCCAGCAGCTTAGCGACTACCGGGGAGCTGTTTTTT
TRBJ2-7 | TRBD1 | TRBV18 | - | CASSRTGTGDEQYF | TGTGCCAGCTCACGGACCGGGACAGGTGATGAGCAGTACTTC
TRBJ1-5 | TRBD1 | TRBV27 | - | CASSTGVMQPQHF | TGTGCCAGCAGTACAGGGGTTATGCAGCCCCAGCATTTT
TRBJ2-7 | TRBD1 | TRBV5-1 | - | CASSLGTGYHEQYF | TGCGCCAGCAGCTTGGGGACAGGGTACCACGAGCAGTACTTC
TRBJ2-2 | - | TRBV19 | - | CASKGGGNGELFF | TGTGCCAGTAAAGGAGGGGGCAACGGGGAGCTGTTTTTT
TRBJ1-4 | TRBD1 | TRBV4-1 | - | CASSQLRLTRDSRSGDEKLFF | TGCGCCAGCAGCCAACTCCGCCTAACCCGGGACAGCCGGTCGGGAGATGAAAAACTGTTTTTT
TRBJ1-1 | TRBD1 | TRBV3-1/TRBV3-2 | - | CASSQWDRGRDTEAFF | TGTGCCAGCAGCCAGTGGGACAGGGGAAGGGACACTGAAGCTTTCTTT
TRBJ2-1 | TRBD2 | TRBV18 | - | CASSLLLDFSGTYNEQFF | TGTGCCAGCTCGCTTCTACTCGACTTTAGCGGGACCTACAATGAGCAGTTCTTC
TRBJ1-5 | TRBD1 | TRBV28 | - | CATQGARPQPQHF | TGTGCCACCCAGGGGGCGCGACCTCAGCCCCAGCATTTT
TRBJ1-1 | - | TRBV19 | - | CASSTYGRGNTEAFF | TGTGCCAGTAGTACTTATGGCAGGGGGAACACTGAAGCTTTCTTT
TRBJ2-3 | - | TRBV19 | - | CASSIVREGTDTQYF | TGTGCCAGTAGTATAGTGCGGGAAGGCACAGATACGCAGTATTTT
TRBJ2-7 | - | TRBV28 | - | CASSSVTYEQYF | TGTGCCAGCAGTTCCGTAACCTACGAGCAGTACTTC
TRBJ2-7 | TRBD2 | TRBV2 | few | CASTREGQNEQYF | TGTGCCAGCACGAGGGAGGGCCAGAACGAGCAGTACTTC
TRBJ2-7 | TRBD2 | TRBV3-1/TRBV3-2 | - | CASSRGTRTVEQYF | TGTGCCAGCAGCCGAGGGACTAGGACGGTCGAGCAGTACTTC
TRBJ2-2 | TRBD2 | TRBV5-1 | - | CASSPSGRILGTGELFF | TGCGCCAGCAGCCCCAGCGGGAGGATCCTCGGAACCGGGGAGCTGTTTTTT
TRBJ1-2 | - | TRBV28 | - | CASSLSSVSVGYTF | TGTGCCAGCAGTTTAAGCAGTGTCAGCGTTGGCTACACCTTC
TRBJ2-7 | TRBD2 | TRBV7-2 | - | CASSPGLATYEQYF | TGTGCCAGCAGCCCGGGACTAGCAACCTACGAGCAGTACTTC
TRBJ1-1 | - | TRBV3-1/TRBV3-2 | - | CASSPTQASEAFF | TGTGCCAGCAGCCCAACCCAGGCGTCTGAAGCTTTCTTT
TRBJ1-1 | - | TRBV28 | - | CASTFYGDGGTEAFF | TGTGCCAGCACCTTTTACGGGGATGGTGGCACTGAAGCTTTCTTT
TRBJ2-1 | - | TRBV6-5 | - | CASNPLESSYNEQFF | TGTGCCAGCAACCCTCTAGAAAGCTCCTACAATGAGCAGTTCTTC
TRBJ2-5 | TRBD2 | TRBV5-4 | - | CASSITSGRPETQYF | TGTGCCAGCAGCATTACTAGCGGGAGGCCTGAGACCCAGTACTTC
TRBJ2-7 | TRBD2 | TRBV7-2 | - | CASSLGLAGNYEQYF | TGTGCCAGCAGCTTGGGACTAGCGGGAAACTACGAGCAGTACTTC
TRBJ1-3 | TRBD1 | TRBV10-3 | - | CAISESMGTAGNTIYF | TGTGCCATCAGTGAGTCGATGGGGACAGCTGGAAACACCATATATTTT
TRBJ2-1 | - | TRBV12-3/TRBV12-4 | - | CASTAALGSRVF | TGTGCCAGCACCGCAGCGCTTGGGAGTCGTGTCTTC
TRBJ1-6 | TRBD1 | TRBV28 | - | CASSSDRAINSPLHF | TGTGCCAGCAGTTCAGACAGGGCGATAAATTCACCCCTCCACTTT
TRBJ1-5 | TRBD1 | TRBV7-2 | - | CASSSGTGFGNQPQHF | TGTGCCAGCAGCTCCGGGACAGGCTTCGGCAATCAGCCCCAGCATTTT
TRBJ1-1 | TRBD1 | TRBV5-1 | - | CASRGGQGMDTEAFF | TGCGCCAGCAGGGGAGGACAGGGTATGGACACTGAAGCTTTCTTT
TRBJ1-5 | TRBD1 | TRBV19 | - | CASRNRGAGNQPQHF | TGTGCCAGTAGGAACAGGGGTGCGGGCAATCAGCCCCAGCATTTT
TRBJ2-1 | TRBD2 | TRBV4-1 | - | CASLPGRGSSYNEQFF | TGCGCCAGCCTACCCGGGAGGGGTAGCTCCTACAATGAGCAGTTCTTC
TRBJ2-6 | - | TRBV27 | - | CASSPDLGANVLTF | TGTGCCAGCAGTCCGGACTTGGGGGCCAACGTCCTGACTTTC
TRBJ2-7 | TRBD1 | TRBV3-1/TRBV3-2 | - | CASSLGQAHEQYF | TGTGCCAGCAGCCTGGGACAGGCCCACGAGCAGTACTTC
TRBJ2-1 | TRBD2 | TRBV12-3/TRBV12-4 | - | CASSGLGADEQFF | TGTGCCAGCAGCGGACTAGGCGCGGATGAGCAGTTCTTC
TRBJ2-7 | TRBD2 | TRBV14 | - | CASSVSGTSYEQYF | TGTGCCAGCAGCGTTAGCGGGACCTCCTACGAGCAGTACTTC
TRBJ1-5 | - | TRBV19 | - | CASSRISRSNQPQHF | TGTGCCAGTAGTCGTATATCGCGTAGCAATCAGCCCCAGCATTTT
TRBJ2-2 | TRBD1 | TRBV19 | - | CASSTRLGTGFTGELFF | TGTGCCAGTAGTACCCGTCTGGGGACAGGGTTCACCGGGGAGCTGTTTTTT
TRBJ1-5 | TRBD1 | TRBV6-1 | - | CASSGQGASSNQPQHF | TGTGCCAGCAGTGGACAGGGGGCGTCGAGCAATCAGCCCCAGCATTTT
TRBJ2-7 | - | TRBV21-1 | - | CASSKIFRAYEQYF | TGTGCCAGCAGCAAAATTTTCCGGGCCTACGAGCAGTACTTC
TRBJ2-1 | TRBD2 | TRBV10-3 | - | CAIGGEGVSNEQFF | TGTGCCATCGGGGGGGAGGGTGTCAGCAATGAGCAGTTCTTC
TRBJ1-6 | - | TRBV6-5 | - | CASSYETGNSPLHF | TGTGCCAGCAGTTACGAAACAGGGAACTCACCCCTCCACTTT
TRBJ2-4 | - | TRBV5-4 | - | CASSDGGIAKNIQYF | TGTGCCAGCAGCGATGGCGGGATAGCCAAAAACATTCAGTACTTC
TRBJ2-1 | TRBD2 | TRBV28 | - | CASSLVEGGPSYNEQFF | TGTGCCAGCAGTTTAGTCGAGGGAGGGCCCTCCTACAATGAGCAGTTCTTC
TRBJ1-4 | TRBD1 | TRBV12-5 | - | CASGLGDRGPEKLFF | TGTGCTAGTGGTTTGGGGGACAGGGGTCCTGAAAAACTGTTTTTT
TRBJ2-3 | TRBD1 | TRBV11-3 | - | CASSPQGASDTQYF | TGTGCCAGCAGCCCACAGGGGGCGTCTGATACGCAGTATTTT
TRBJ1-2 | - | TRBV24-1 | - | CATSDAGIEGTNYGYTF | TGTGCCACCAGTGATGCCGGAATTGAGGGAACAAACTATGGCTACACCTTC
TRBJ1-2 | - | TRBV5-4 | - | CASSSQGRYGYTF | TGTGCCAGCAGCTCACAGGGACGCTATGGCTACACCTTC
TRBJ1-4 | - | TRBV28 | - | CASSFGGINEKLFF | TGTGCCAGCAGTTTTGGAGGGATTAATGAAAAACTGTTTTTT
TRBJ2-2 | - | TRBV24-1 | - | CATSDLLAGELFF | TGTGCCACCAGTGATTTACTCGCCGGGGAGCTGTTTTTT
TRBJ1-6 | TRBD1 | TRBV6-6 | - | CASSYGQGDSPLHF | TGTGCCAGCAGTTATGGTCAGGGGGATTCACCCCTCCACTTT
TRBJ2-7 | - | TRBV3-1/TRBV3-2 | - | CASSLGQSYEQYF | TGTGCCAGCAGCCTAGGACAGTCCTACGAGCAGTACTTC
TRBJ1-2 | - | TRBV19 | once | CASSNRQNSNYGYTF | TGTGCCAGTAGTAACCGACAGAATTCTAACTATGGCTACACCTTC
TRBJ2-7 | - | TRBV29-1 | - | CSVVQNYEQYF | TGCAGCGTTGTACAGAACTACGAGCAGTACTTC
TRBJ1-5 | TRBD1 | TRBV18 | - | CASSMGQGASQPQHF | TGTGCCAGCTCAATGGGGCAGGGGGCCAGTCAGCCCCAGCATTTT
TRBJ2-7 | TRBD1 | TRBV4-1 | once | CASSQGWTGDYEQYF | TGCGCCAGCAGCCAAGGGTGGACAGGGGACTACGAGCAGTACTTC
TRBJ2-6 | TRBD1 | TRBV18 | - | CASSPVDREVNVLTF | TGTGCCAGCTCACCGGTGGACAGGGAGGTCAACGTCCTGACTTTC
TRBJ2-7 | TRBD2 | TRBV7-9 | - | CASTLLSGDSYEQYF | TGTGCCAGCACCTTACTTAGCGGGGACTCCTACGAGCAGTACTTC
TRBJ2-3 | TRBD2 | TRBV5-4 | - | CASSLDSGFTDTQYF | TGTGCCAGCAGCTTGGATAGCGGGTTCACAGATACGCAGTATTTT